The present entry profiles one TCR beta chain with its context. The sample is drawn from a study of blood T cell repertoires in COVID-19. Study information: The United States, Italy and Spain were the sources of the acute and convalescent COVID-19 samples.

Germline CDR1 SNHLY, CDR2 FYNNEI. V lost 5 bases to trimming and J lost 12 bases; unmatched junction nucleotides: 14. The CDR3 extends over 14 amino acids. Residents of about 25 US areas, aged about 18 to 89 years, made up the participants. Cohort allocation depended upon clinical history that participants reported. Assay used: immunoSEQ multiplex PCR; TCRdb lists only in-frame clones, some missing. Here the sample spans 250,000 or so clones, 80% to 90% being singletons. This clonotype was obtained from a woman in her 40s who had been exposed to COVID-19. The chain links TRBV2 to TRBJ1-1; 8 bases match TRBD1. Sequencing input: PBMCs or T cells enriched from blood (not recorded which). This CDR3 is CASSRTPGTGRTFF. CDR3 bases: TGTGCCAGCAGTAGAACCCCCGGGACAGGCCGGACTTTCTTT.